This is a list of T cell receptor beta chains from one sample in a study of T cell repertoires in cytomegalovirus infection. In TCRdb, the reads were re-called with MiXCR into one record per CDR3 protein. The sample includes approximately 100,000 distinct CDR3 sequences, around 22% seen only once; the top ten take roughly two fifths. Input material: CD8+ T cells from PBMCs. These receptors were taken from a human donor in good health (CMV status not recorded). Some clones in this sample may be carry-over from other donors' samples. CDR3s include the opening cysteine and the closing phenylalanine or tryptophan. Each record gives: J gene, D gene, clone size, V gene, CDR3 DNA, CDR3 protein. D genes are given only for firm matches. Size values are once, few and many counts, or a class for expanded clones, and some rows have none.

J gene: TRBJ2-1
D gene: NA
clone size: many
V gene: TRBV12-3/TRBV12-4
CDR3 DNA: TGTGCCAGCAGTTTGGTCCAGTACAATGAGCAGTTCTTC
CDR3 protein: CASSLVQYNEQFF

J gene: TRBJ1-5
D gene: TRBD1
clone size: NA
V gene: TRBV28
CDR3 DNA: TGTGCCAGCAGTTTATGGGACAGGGGCAATCAGCCCCAGCATTTT
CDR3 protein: CASSLWDRGNQPQHF

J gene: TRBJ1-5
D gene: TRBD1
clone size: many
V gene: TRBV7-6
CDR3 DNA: TGTGCCAGCAGCTTAAGGACAGGGGAAGGGCCCCAGCATTTT
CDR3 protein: CASSLRTGEGPQHF

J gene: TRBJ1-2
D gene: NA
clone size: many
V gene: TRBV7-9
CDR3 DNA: TGTGCCAGCAGCCTCAACGCGGGAGATAGCTATGGCTACACCTTC
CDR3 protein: CASSLNAGDSYGYTF

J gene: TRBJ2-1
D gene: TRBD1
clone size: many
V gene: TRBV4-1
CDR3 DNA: TGCGCCAGCAGCCAAGGGCAGGACAGGGGGCTGAATGAGCAGTTCTTC
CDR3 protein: CASSQGQDRGLNEQFF

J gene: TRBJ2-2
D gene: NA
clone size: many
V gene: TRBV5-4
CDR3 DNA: TGTGCCAGCAGCTTGGACAGGGCATCCGCCGGGGAGCTGTTTTTT
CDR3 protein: CASSLDRASAGELFF

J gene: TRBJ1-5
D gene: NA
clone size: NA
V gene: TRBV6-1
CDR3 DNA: TGTGCCAGCAGTGTCCGGGACCTGAGCAATCAGCCCCAGCATTTT
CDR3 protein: CASSVRDLSNQPQHF

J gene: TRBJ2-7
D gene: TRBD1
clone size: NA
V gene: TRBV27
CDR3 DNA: TGTGCCAGCAGTTTAGCTGGGACAGTGGGCAACGAGCAGTACTTC
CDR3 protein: CASSLAGTVGNEQYF

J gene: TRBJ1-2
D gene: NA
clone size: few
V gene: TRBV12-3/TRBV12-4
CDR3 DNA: TGTGCCAGCTTGGGCCTCCGGGGGCCTAACTATGGCTACACCTTC
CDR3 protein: CASLGLRGPNYGYTF

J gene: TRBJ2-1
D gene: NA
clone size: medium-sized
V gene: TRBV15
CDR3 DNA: TGTGCCACCAGCAGTAGCGCAGGAGAGGAGCAGTTCTTC
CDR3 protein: CATSSSAGEEQFF

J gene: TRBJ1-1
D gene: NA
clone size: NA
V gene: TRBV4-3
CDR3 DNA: TGCGCCAGCAGCCAAGACTACTACGGGGACACTGAAGCTTTCTTT
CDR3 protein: CASSQDYYGDTEAFF

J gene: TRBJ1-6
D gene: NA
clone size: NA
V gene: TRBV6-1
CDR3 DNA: TGTGCCAGCAGTGAACCTGCTATAGGAGTTTATAATTCACCCCTCCACTTT
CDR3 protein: CASSEPAIGVYNSPLHF

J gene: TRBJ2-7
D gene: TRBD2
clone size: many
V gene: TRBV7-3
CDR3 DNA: TGTGCCAGCAGTTTAAGCGGGGGGGCGGACGAGCAGTACTTC
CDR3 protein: CASSLSGGADEQYF

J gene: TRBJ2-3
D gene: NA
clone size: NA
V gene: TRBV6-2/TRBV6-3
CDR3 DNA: TGTGCCAGCAGTTATGACAAGGAGGGTTCGTCCCCGGATACGCAGTATTTT
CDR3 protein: CASSYDKEGSSPDTQYF

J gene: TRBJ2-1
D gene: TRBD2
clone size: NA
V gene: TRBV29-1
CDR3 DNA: TGCAGCGTTGTCACTAGCGGGGGGGCCTTCGATGAGCAGTTCTTC
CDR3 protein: CSVVTSGGAFDEQFF

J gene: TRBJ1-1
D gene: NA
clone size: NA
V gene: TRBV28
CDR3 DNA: TGTGCCAGCAGTCCTCTGCTGAAGGGGGGTACGAACACTGAAGCTTTCTTT
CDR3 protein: CASSPLLKGGTNTEAFF

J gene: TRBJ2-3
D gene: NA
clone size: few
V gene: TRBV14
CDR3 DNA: TGTGCCAGCAGCCAAGTGGGAGGAAGCACAGATACGCAGTATTTT
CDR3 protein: CASSQVGGSTDTQYF

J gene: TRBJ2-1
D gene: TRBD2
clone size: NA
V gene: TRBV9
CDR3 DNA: TGTGCCAGCAGCCCGCTCGTTAGCGGGGTATACAATGAGCAGTTCTTC
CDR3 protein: CASSPLVSGVYNEQFF

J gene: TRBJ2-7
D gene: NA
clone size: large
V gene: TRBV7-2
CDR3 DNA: TGTGCCAGCAGCTTGCGAGGGAACGAGCAGTACTTC
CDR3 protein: CASSLRGNEQYF

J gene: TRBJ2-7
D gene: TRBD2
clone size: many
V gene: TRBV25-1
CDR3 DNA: TGTGCCAGCAGTGAAGTGACTAGCGGGTACGAGCAGTACTTC
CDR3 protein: CASSEVTSGYEQYF

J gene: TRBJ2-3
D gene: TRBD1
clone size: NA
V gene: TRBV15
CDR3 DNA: TGTGCCACCAGCCCGAGGGGGCGGTCAGATACGCAGTATTTT
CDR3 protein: CATSPRGRSDTQYF

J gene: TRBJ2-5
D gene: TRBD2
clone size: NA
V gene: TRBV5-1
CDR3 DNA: TGCGCCAGCACTGCGGGGGGGTTGGAGACCCAGTACTTC
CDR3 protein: CASTAGGLETQYF

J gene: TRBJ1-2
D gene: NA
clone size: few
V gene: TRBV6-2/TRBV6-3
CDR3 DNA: TGTGCCAGCAGTTACTCGAAGAATGGCTACACCTTC
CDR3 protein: CASSYSKNGYTF

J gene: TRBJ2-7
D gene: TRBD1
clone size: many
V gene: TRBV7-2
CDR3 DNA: TGTGCCAGCAGCCCGTCGGACAGGACCTACGAGCAGTACTTC
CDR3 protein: CASSPSDRTYEQYF

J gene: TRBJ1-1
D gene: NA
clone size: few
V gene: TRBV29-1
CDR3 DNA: TGCAGCGTACCAGGGACTGAAGCTTTCTTT
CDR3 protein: CSVPGTEAFF

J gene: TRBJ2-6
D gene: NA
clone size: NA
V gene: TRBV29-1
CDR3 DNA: TGCAGCGTTGAAGAGCGGAACACAGGAGAAGGGTCGAGCTCTGGGGCCAACGTCCTGACTTTC
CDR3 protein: CSVEERNTGEGSSSGANVLTF

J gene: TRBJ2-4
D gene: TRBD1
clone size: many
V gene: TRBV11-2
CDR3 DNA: TGTGCCAGCAGCACTTCAAACAGGGGCCTTGACATTCAGTACTTC
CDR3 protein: CASSTSNRGLDIQYF

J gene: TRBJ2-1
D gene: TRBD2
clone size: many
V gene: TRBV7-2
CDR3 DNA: TGTGCCTCATGGGGGACTAGCGGGATAACCTCCTACAATGAGCAGTTCTTC
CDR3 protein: CASWGTSGITSYNEQFF

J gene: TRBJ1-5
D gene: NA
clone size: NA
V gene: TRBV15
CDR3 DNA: TGTGCCACCAGCAGAGTGACAGTTCAGCCCCAGCATTTT
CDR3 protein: CATSRVTVQPQHF

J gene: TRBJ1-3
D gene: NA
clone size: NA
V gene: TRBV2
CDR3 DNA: TGTGCCAGCCGGGGCGGGGTAGGTGGAAACACCATATATTTT
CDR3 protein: CASRGGVGGNTIYF

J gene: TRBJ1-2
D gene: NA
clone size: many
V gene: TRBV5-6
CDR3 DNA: TGTGCCAGCAGCTTGCAGGGAGTTAGGACCTATGGCTACACCTTC
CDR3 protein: CASSLQGVRTYGYTF

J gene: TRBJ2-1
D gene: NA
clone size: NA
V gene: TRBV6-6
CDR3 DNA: TGTGCCAGCAGTGGCCCAGGGGTTTACAATGAGCAGTTCTTC
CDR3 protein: CASSGPGVYNEQFF

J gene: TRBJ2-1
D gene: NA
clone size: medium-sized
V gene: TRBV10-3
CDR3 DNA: TGTGCCATCAGTGAGTCCGCCGCGGGACGGTACAATGAGCAGTTCTTC
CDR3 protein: CAISESAAGRYNEQFF

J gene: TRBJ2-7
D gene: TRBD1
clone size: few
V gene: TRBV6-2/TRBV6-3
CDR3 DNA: TGTGCCAGCAGTTATCCCTCACAGGGGGTTACCTCCTACGAGCAGTACTTC
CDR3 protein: CASSYPSQGVTSYEQYF